A selection of T cell receptor beta chains follows, all from one sample in a study of PD-1 blockade in classical Hodgkin lymphoma. Only in-frame clones appear in the TCRdb table, and some are missing; sequencing was by immunoSEQ multiplex PCR. The sample lists some 20,000 clones, 88% occurring once. The sequencing used CD8+ T cells from blood, collected before the fourth cycle of nivolumab. The origin of the receptors is a human donor with classical Hodgkin lymphoma. CDR3s include the opening cysteine and the closing phenylalanine or tryptophan. Each record gives: V gene, J gene, CDR3 length, CDR3 protein.

TRBV9	TRBJ2-1	15	CASSVWRAPYNEQFF
TRBV4-1	TRBJ2-7	19	CASSRETSGRTQRSYEQYF
TRBV27	TRBJ1-1	13	CASSLGGETEAFF
TRBV28	TRBJ2-2	14	CASSLAGVSGELFF
TRBV9	TRBJ1-1	13	CASSSGANTEAFF
TRBV27	TRBJ2-3	15	CASSLQVLGADTQYF
TRBV11-3	TRBJ2-7	13	CASSLGGRYEQYF
TRBV11-2	TRBJ2-5	12	CASSLGGRPQYF
TRBV2	TRBJ1-4	16	CASRRSWEGLDEKLFF
TRBV19	TRBJ1-5	13	CASSWAGEQPQHF
TRBV28	TRBJ2-7	14	CASSYTGGGYEQYF
TRBV7-8	TRBJ1-2	15	CASSFLEEGGYGYTF
TRBV7-8	TRBJ2-1	16	CASSLASLAGRNEQFF
TRBV4-2	TRBJ2-3	15	CASSQETSGTDTQYF
TRBV9	TRBJ1-6	14	CASSARDRGSPLHF
TRBV9	TRBJ1-1	16	CASSVVRDSPNTEAFF
TRBV2	TRBJ2-1	15	CASGASGRAYNEQFF
TRBV11-2	TRBJ2-1	14	CASSMEEISNEQFF
TRBV5-1	TRBJ2-7	21	CASSSRTGLDAPRLGTYEQYF
TRBV13	TRBJ2-7	15	CASSLFVRNSYEQYF
TRBV11-2	TRBJ1-2	15	CASSLTRDRVYPRLF
TRBV13	TRBJ1-5	13	CASSFNSNQPQHF
TRBV19	TRBJ2-7	14	CASSARGGDYEQYF
TRBV15	TRBJ2-7	17	CATSRDRAGTGTYEQYF
TRBV9	TRBJ2-5	15	CASSGSSAPRETQYF
TRBV10-1	TRBJ2-1	15	CASSGTSGDYNEQFF
TRBV5-1	TRBJ2-1	15	CASSLAEAASYEQFF
TRBV27	TRBJ2-2	16	CASSFVSRTDTGELFF
TRBV2	TRBJ1-2	12	CASSGQGYGYTF
TRBV18	TRBJ1-5	13	CASSFQVNQPQHF
TRBV27	TRBJ2-1	14	CASSPVSSYNEQFF
TRBV2	TRBJ1-1	12	CASSEMAAEAFF
TRBV27	TRBJ2-3	12	CARARGGDTQYF
TRBV5-6	TRBJ1-2	11	CASSLGGIYTF
TRBV19	TRBJ1-4	16	CASSPDEGRYNEKLFF
TRBV6-6	TRBJ2-7	10	CASSWDEQYF
TRBV10-3	TRBJ2-5	12	CASGNSEETQYF
TRBV15	TRBJ2-7	14	CASAWDRGNYEQYF
TRBV14	TRBJ2-3	15	CASSQTGRPMDTQYF
TRBV27	TRBJ2-3	13	CASSFQRAGTQYF
TRBV11-2	TRBJ2-7	15	CASSLWQDDSYEQYF
TRBV7-9	TRBJ1-2	15	CASSLGQRGVYGYTF
TRBV5-6	TRBJ2-1	13	CASSLALAGDLFF
TRBV30	TRBJ2-1	15	CAWRSPLSLGFEQFF
TRBV14	TRBJ2-7	21	CASSQDGVLDRHFTTPYEQYF
TRBV19	TRBJ2-5	13	CASSPGVRETQYF
TRBV9	TRBJ1-1	16	CASSDGQGARNTEAFF
TRBV30	TRBJ2-6	18	CAWSQKETGLSGANVLTF
TRBV11-2	TRBJ2-5	14	CASSSGTLQETQYF
TRBV7-3	TRBJ2-3	17	CASSYRAPIGGTDTQYF